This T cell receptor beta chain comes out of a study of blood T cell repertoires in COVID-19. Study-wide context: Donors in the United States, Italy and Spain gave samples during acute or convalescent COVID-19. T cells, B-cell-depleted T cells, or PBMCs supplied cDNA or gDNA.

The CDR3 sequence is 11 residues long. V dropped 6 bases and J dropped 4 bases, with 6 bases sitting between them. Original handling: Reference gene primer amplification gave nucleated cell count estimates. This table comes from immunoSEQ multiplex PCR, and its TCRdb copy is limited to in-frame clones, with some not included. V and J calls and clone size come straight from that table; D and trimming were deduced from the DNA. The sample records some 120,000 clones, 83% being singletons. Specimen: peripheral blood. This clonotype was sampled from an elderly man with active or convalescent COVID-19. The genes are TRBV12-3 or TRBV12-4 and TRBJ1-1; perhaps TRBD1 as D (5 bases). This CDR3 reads CASRGLTEAFF. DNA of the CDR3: TGTGCCAGCAGGGGACTCACTGAAGCTTTCTTT.